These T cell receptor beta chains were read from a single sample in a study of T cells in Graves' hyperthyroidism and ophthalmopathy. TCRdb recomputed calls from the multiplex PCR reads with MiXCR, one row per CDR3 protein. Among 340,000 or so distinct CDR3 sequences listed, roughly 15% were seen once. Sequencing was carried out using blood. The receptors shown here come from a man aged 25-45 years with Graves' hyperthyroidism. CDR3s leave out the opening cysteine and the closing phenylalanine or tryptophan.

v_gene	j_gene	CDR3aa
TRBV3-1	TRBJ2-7	ASSLIGNEQY
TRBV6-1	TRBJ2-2	ASSRDPPGELF
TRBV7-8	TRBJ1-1	ASSLAKGRGDTEAF
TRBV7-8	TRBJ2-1	ASSLRTGVNEQF
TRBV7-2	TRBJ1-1	VSSFDRNTEAF
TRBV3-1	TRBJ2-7	ASSQFLSGEQY
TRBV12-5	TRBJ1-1	ASGLSILRGRETEAF
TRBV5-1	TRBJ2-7	ASSRTLLAASSYEQY
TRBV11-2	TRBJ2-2	ASSLEWAGELF
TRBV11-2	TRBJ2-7	ASSAGTSPSYEQY
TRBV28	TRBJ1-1	ASSYATGTEAF
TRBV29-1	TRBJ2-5	SVEDQQAGPLETQY
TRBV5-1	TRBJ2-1	ASSSGQTSYNEQF
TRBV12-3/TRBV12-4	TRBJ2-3	ASSLEFTLGSGADTQY
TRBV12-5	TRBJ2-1	ASGLYNRGPNNEQF
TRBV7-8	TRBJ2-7	ASSLRQGLDEQY
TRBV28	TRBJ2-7	ASSLFFSWWQALSYEQY
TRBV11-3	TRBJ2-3	ASSSRLAGADTQY
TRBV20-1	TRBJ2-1	SASLQGTSGRTALSEQF
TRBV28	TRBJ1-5	ASSFGRGSQPQH
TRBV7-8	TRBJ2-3	ASSLASGGGPGTDTQY
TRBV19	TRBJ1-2	ASSIGSRAGSYGYT
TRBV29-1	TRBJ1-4	SASQGRASTNEKLF
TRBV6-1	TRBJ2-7	ASSGGQVLEQY
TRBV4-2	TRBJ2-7	ASSQDSNDYYEQY
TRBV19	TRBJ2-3	ASSRGVSFADTQY
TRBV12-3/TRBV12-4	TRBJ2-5	ASSLALSGRGRETQY
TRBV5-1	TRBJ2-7	ASSMLTSESYEQY
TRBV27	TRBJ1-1	ASSWDREGEAF
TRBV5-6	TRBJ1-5	ASSFHGFNQPQH
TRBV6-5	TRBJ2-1	ASSYGAGGRNEQF
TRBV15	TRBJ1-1	ATSRIHREAEAF
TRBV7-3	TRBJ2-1	ASSQHLAGSYNEQF
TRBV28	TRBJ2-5	ASSSGDLETQY
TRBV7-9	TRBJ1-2	ASSLARDPTPYGYT
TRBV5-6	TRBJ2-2	ASSPGPTLTGELF
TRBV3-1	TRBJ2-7	ASSPLIFYEQY
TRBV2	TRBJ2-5	ASGGLALETQY
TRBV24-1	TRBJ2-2	ATSDLPGTGHTGELF